Each of the 28 T cell receptor beta chains below was sequenced from the same sample in a study of shared clonotypes between healthy human individuals. CD45RO negativity and positive selection for CCR7 defined naive CD8 cells, a population that excluded terminally differentiated effector memory CD45RA+ cells. Libraries were prepared by immunoSEQ multiplex PCR; TCRdb keeps only in-frame clonotypes and omits some of them. Of around 1.9 million clones detected, about 92% appear once; the ten largest clones hold around 1.7%. What was sequenced was naive CD8+ T cells from PBMCs. These receptors all come from a young man in good health. Some clones in this sample may be carry-over from other donors' samples.

The chain uses TRBV11-1 and TRBJ2-7; D could derive from TRBD1 or TRBD2 (5 bases each). V was pared by 2 bases and J by 7 bases, with 24 bases between. The CDR3 length is 17 residues. Germline loops: CDR1 SGHAT, CDR2 FQDESV (reference sequence). The CDR3 nucleotides are TGTGCCAGCAGCTTATCGTATTTTCTGGGGGATCCTGGGGAGCAGTACTTC. Translating it yields CASSLSYFLGDPGEQYF.

This clone showed up just once. Written as DNA, the CDR3 is TGTGCCAGCAGTGCAGGGTTTAACTACAATGAGCAGTTCTTC. Translation: CASSAGFNYNEQFF. The chain couples TRBV2 to TRBJ2-1, with D possibly TRBD1 on 5 matching bases. There are 14 residues in the CDR3. Between the trimmed V and J ends, which lost 4 bases and 3 bases, there was a span of 10 bases. From germline, CDR1 is SNHLY and CDR2 FYNNEI.

The chain has TRBV28 and TRBJ2-3, with 7 bases fitting TRBD2. From germline, CDR1 is MDHEN and CDR2 SYDVKM. The J segment lost 4 bases and the V segment lost 7 bases, leaving 11 bases of the junction unmatched. The CDR3 sequence is 15 residues long. For the CDR3, the DNA is TGTGCCAGCATCTCGTGGGGGGGAGAGGCAGATACGCAGTATTTT. Translation: CASISWGGEADTQYF.

This chain's CDR3 is CASSPGPANTGELFF. The CDR3 region has the DNA TGTGCCAGTAGTCCGGGCCCTGCGAACACCGGGGAGCTGTTTTTT. The chain is built from TRBV19 and TRBJ2-2; D is undetermined. CDR3 length: 15 residues. Germline V gives CDR1 LNHDA, CDR2 SQIVND (reference sequence). Trimming pared 5 bases from V and 0 bases from J, leaving 10 bases between. The full variable domain, completed using reference TRBV19 and TRBJ2-2, is DGGITQSPKYLFRKEGQNVTLSCEQNLNHDAMYWYRQDPGQGLRLIYYSQIVNDFQKGDIAEGYSVSREKKESFPLTVTSAQKNPTAFYLCASSPGPANTGELFFGEGSRLTVL.

The genes are TRBV6-1 and TRBJ1-1; D gene unclear. CDR3 length: 18 residues. Looked up from germline, CDR1 is MNHNS and CDR2 is SASEGT. Trimming removed 4 bases from V and 0 bases from J, with 21 bases in between. CDR3 nucleotides: TGTGCCAGCAGTGTTCAGAGCCGAACCGTCCACCTGAACACTGAAGCTTTCTTT. As protein: CASSVQSRTVHLNTEAFF.

This chain uses TRBV7-8 with TRBJ2-3; TRBD2 matches 10 bases. Germline V CDR1 and CDR2: SGHVS, FQNEAQ. This CDR3 has 19 amino acids. V was pared by 6 bases and J by 0 bases, with 15 bases of the junction left unmatched. CDR3 coding DNA: TGTGCCAGCAGATTACGTAGGACTAGCGGTCCTTCTAGCACAGATACGCAGTATTTT. Its protein product is CASRLRRTSGPSSTDTQYF.

The V call is TRBV10-3, the J call TRBJ2-3, with 11 nucleotides matching TRBD1. The V and J ends lost 8 bases and 5 bases, in that order; junction bases with no gene match: 12. CDR1 ENHRY and CDR2 SYGVKD come from the germline V gene. This CDR3 comprises 16 residues. Here the CDR3 reads CAISPRTGGTGDTQYF. CDR3 sequence (DNA): TGTGCCATCTCCCCCAGGACAGGGGGCACGGGAGATACGCAGTATTTT.

V gene TRBV29-1 combines with J gene TRBJ1-2, with D possibly matching TRBD1 (5 bases). The V end lost 1 base, the J end lost 2 bases, and 17 bases lay between the germline ends. Germline-derived CDR1 and CDR2 are SQVTM and ANQGSEA. The CDR3 consists of 16 residues. The CDR3 spells CSVEGARGLINYGYTF. The CDR3 DNA reads TGCAGCGTTGAAGGCGCGAGGGGCCTAATCAACTATGGCTACACCTTC. Filled out from reference TRBV29-1 and TRBJ1-2, the complete variable domain reads SAVISQKPSRDICQRGTSLTIQCQVDSQVTMMFWYRQQPGQSLTLIATANQGSEATYESGFVIDKFPISRPNLTFSTLTVSNMSPEDSSIYLCSVEGARGLINYGYTFGSGTRLTVV.

The chain has TRBV28 and TRBJ2-1, with TRBD2 identical over 7 bases. V was clipped by 6 bases and J by 12 bases; unmatched bases: 8. The CDR3 loop spans 12 amino acids. Germline V gene lookup returns CDR1 MDHEN and CDR2 SYDVKM. For the CDR3, the DNA is TGTGCCAGCAGGCTTTGGGGGGAGGGGCAGTTCTTC. As protein: CASRLWGEGQFF.

The chain employs TRBV4-3 and TRBJ2-7; D gene uncertain. CDR3 length: 14 amino acids. CDR1 and CDR2 from the germline V gene are LGHNA and YSLEER. The V and J ends lost 0 bases and 1 base respectively, with 7 bases between them. CDR3 nucleotide sequence: TGCGCCAGCAGCCAAGATTGGTTTTCCTACGAGCAGTACTTC. It yields the protein CASSQDWFSYEQYF.

The rearrangement uses TRBV2 and TRBJ2-1, with 7 bases matching TRBD2. Germline-derived CDR1 and CDR2 are SNHLY and FYNNEI. V lost 2 bases, J lost 0 bases, and 4 bases stayed unmatched. This CDR3 spans 16 amino acids. In DNA, the CDR3 is TGTGCCAGCAGTGAACTCGGGAGGCTCTCCTACAATGAGCAGTTCTTC. This encodes CASSELGRLSYNEQFF.

The chain is built from TRBV6-1 and TRBJ1-5; D perhaps matches TRBD1 (6 bases). Germline loops: CDR1 MNHNS, CDR2 SASEGT. CDR3 length: 16 amino acids. The V end was cut by 0 bases, the J end by 3 bases, with 12 bases between. CDR3 in amino acids: CASSEAPWTDNQPQHF. CDR3 nucleotide sequence: TGTGCCAGCAGTGAAGCGCCTTGGACAGACAATCAGCCCCAGCATTTT.

V gene TRBV10-1 combines with J gene TRBJ1-2, with D tentatively TRBD1 (5 bases). The CDR3 sequence is 11 residues long. V dropped 11 bases and J dropped 4 bases, with 11 bases sitting between them. Germline V gene data show CDR1 as WNHNN and CDR2 as SYGVQD (reference sequence). CDR3 in amino acids: CALRGGYGYTF. In DNA form, the CDR3 reads TGCGCCCTCCGGGGCGGCTATGGCTACACCTTC.

The CDR3, as DNA: TGTGCCAGCAGTTACCGGGGGGATAGCAATCAGCCCCAGCATTTT. Protein sequence: CASSYRGDSNQPQHF. The V and J genes are TRBV28 and TRBJ1-5; tentative D call: TRBD1 (5 bases). This CDR3 region has 15 residues. V lost 4 bases, J lost 0 bases, and 10 bases lay in between. CDR1 MDHEN and CDR2 SYDVKM come from the germline V gene.

In the case of this clone: Different DNA sequences within this sample yield the same CDR3. The genes are TRBV7-3 and TRBJ2-3, with D unresolved. Germline V gives CDR1 SGHTA, CDR2 FQGTGA. The CDR3 is 13 amino acids. Trimming pared 2 bases from V and 2 bases from J, leaving 5 bases between. Written as DNA, the CDR3 is TGTGCCAGCAGCTTACGTCCCACAGATACGCAGTATTTT. It specifies CASSLRPTDTQYF.

This rearrangement joins TRBV27 to TRBJ2-2; TRBD2 aligns across 10 bases. CDR3 length: 17 residues. Germline V lookup: CDR1 MNHEY, CDR2 SMNVEV (reference sequence). J was trimmed by 3 bases and V by 7 bases; bases with no gene match: 11. CDR3 sequence: CASTPKIAGGDTGELFF. The CDR3 DNA is TGTGCCAGCACCCCCAAAATAGCGGGAGGAGACACCGGGGAGCTGTTTTTT.

The chain links TRBV9 to TRBJ1-1; no clear D gene. With 4 bases removed from V and 0 bases from J, the gap between germline ends came to 4 bases. Germline loops: CDR1 SGDLS, CDR2 YYNGEE. The CDR3 loop spans 12 amino acids. The chain's CDR3 is CASSPMNTEAFF. CDR3 coding DNA: TGTGCCAGCAGCCCAATGAACACTGAAGCTTTCTTT. Drawing the rest from reference TRBV9 and TRBJ1-1, the complete variable domain is DSGVTQTPKHLITATGQRVTLRCSPRSGDLSVYWYQQSLDQGLQFLIQYYNGEERAKGNILERFSAQQFPDLHSELNLSSLELGDSALYFCASSPMNTEAFFGQGTRLTVV.

The chain uses TRBV28 and TRBJ2-3, with D tentatively TRBD1 (7 bases). Germline-derived CDR1 and CDR2 are MDHEN and SYDVKM. Trimming left V 6 bases short and J 2 bases short, with 15 bases between. The CDR3 extends over 15 amino acids. The CDR3 DNA sequence: TGTGCCAGCAGGGGAGGACAGGCTTTCACAGATACGCAGTATTTT. Translation: CASRGGQAFTDTQYF.

The CDR3 sequence is CASSLGEGASAEAFF. The CDR3 nucleotides are TGTGCCAGCAGCTTAGGCGAGGGGGCCTCTGCTGAAGCTTTCTTT. V usage is TRBV7-9 and J usage is TRBJ1-1; 7 bases are a match to TRBD1. CDR1 and CDR2 from the germline V gene are SEHNR and FQNEAQ (reference sequence). The CDR3 loop spans 15 amino acids. The V gene end was trimmed by 1 base and the J gene end by 6 bases; junction bases not matched to a gene: 8.

This clone was found once. The sample holds other DNA sequences that translate to the same CDR3. The chain is built from TRBV28 and TRBJ2-7, with TRBD2 matching over 7 bases. The CDR3 extends over 14 amino acids. Trimming at V came to 3 bases and at J to 4 bases, leaving 6 bases not matched to a gene. The V gene's germline CDR1 is MDHEN and CDR2 SYDVKM. The CDR3 region is CASSLGRRGYEQYF. The CDR3 DNA follows: TGTGCCAGCAGTTTGGGACGGCGGGGGTACGAGCAGTACTTC.

The chain couples TRBV28 to TRBJ2-1; 7 bases line up with TRBD2. Trimming at V came to 3 bases and at J to 6 bases, leaving 14 bases not matched to a gene. CDR1 is MDHEN, CDR2 SYDVKM, per germline. The CDR3 has 17 residues. This chain's CDR3 is CASSFSLPGREPNEQFF. The CDR3 bases are TGTGCCAGCAGTTTCTCACTCCCGGGGCGGGAGCCCAATGAGCAGTTCTTC.

This sequence joins TRBV5-4 and TRBJ1-2; 11 bases match TRBD1. The germline CDR1 and CDR2 sequences are SGHNT and YYREEE (reference sequence). V lost 4 bases and J lost 7; bases outside the gene matches: 9. This CDR3 has 15 amino acids. The CDR3, as DNA: TGTGCCAGCAGCCCTTATACCGGGACAGGGGGTGGCTACACCTTC. Its translation: CASSPYTGTGGGYTF.

This rearrangement joins TRBV6-1 to TRBJ2-7; maybe TRBD1 (6 bases). The CDR3 contains 14 residues. The germline V gene encodes CDR1 MNHNS and CDR2 SASEGT. Trimming cost V 8 bases and J 2 bases, with 16 bases left between them. CDR3 sequence: CASQARTATYEQYF. The CDR3 nucleotides read TGTGCCAGCCAAGCCCGGACAGCGACCTACGAGCAGTACTTC.

This chain uses TRBV28 with TRBJ2-5; the D gene is possibly TRBD1 (7 bases). Germline V gene lookup returns CDR1 MDHEN and CDR2 SYDVKM. V dropped 2 bases and J dropped 5 bases, with 18 bases sitting between them. This CDR3 has 16 amino acids. CDR3 loop: CASSLAYRGGGETQYF. CDR3 sequence (DNA): TGTGCCAGCAGTTTAGCATACAGGGGAGGTGGGGAGACCCAGTACTTC.

This clone was seen only a few times. This chain joins TRBV2 and TRBJ1-1; D is undetermined. V was trimmed by 6 bases and J by 5 bases, leaving 16 bases between them. This CDR3 comprises 14 residues. Per germline, CDR1 SNHLY and CDR2 FYNNEI. CDR3 loop: CASSGRTELTEAFF. CDR3 in DNA: TGTGCCAGCAGCGGGCGAACAGAACTTACTGAAGCTTTCTTT.

The V call is TRBV7-3, the J call TRBJ2-6; D not resolved. The germline gives CDR1 SGHTA, CDR2 FQGTGA. Trimming took off 5 bases at V and 2 bases at J, with 4 bases between the two ends. The CDR3 loop spans 13 amino acids. The CDR3 DNA reads as TGTGCCAGCAGCCCAACTGGGGCCAACGTCCTGACTTTC. The encoded protein is CASSPTGANVLTF. The full variable domain, in which reference TRBV7-3 and TRBJ2-6 provide the parts outside the CDR3, is GAGVSQTPSNKVTEKGKYVELRCDPISGHTALYWYRQSLGQGPEFLIYFQGTGAADDSGLPNDRFFAVRPEGSVSTLKIQRTERGDSAVYLCASSPTGANVLTFGAGSRLTVL.

This chain connects TRBV9 to TRBJ2-5, with 11 bases fitting TRBD1. From germline, CDR1 is SGDLS and CDR2 YYNGEE. The CDR3 spans 15 residues. The junction had 7 bases not matched to a gene; V was cut back by 4 bases and J by 5 bases. CDR3 sequence (DNA): TGTGCCAGCAGCACCCAGGACAGGGGGCTTGAGACCCAGTACTTC. Translated: CASSTQDRGLETQYF.

This clone appeared once. At the DNA level, this CDR3 is encoded by other sequences in the same sample as well. The J gene is TRBJ2-7, the V gene TRBV28, with a tentative D call TRBD2 (6 bases). This CDR3 has 12 amino acids. V was pared by 3 bases and J by 6 bases, with 9 bases between. Germline CDR1 is MDHEN and CDR2 is SYDVKM. The CDR3 DNA sequence: TGTGCCAGCAGTTTCGGAGGGGTCGAGCAGTACTTC. Translated, it gives CASSFGGVEQYF.